The T cell receptor (beta chain) described here comes from a study of cytomegalovirus exposure and HLA in healthy donors. Study in general: Ancestry clustering placed 70% to 90% of over 300 genotyped donors in the Caucasian-associated cluster.

Germline trimming cut 4 bases from V and 3 bases from J; bases unmatched to any gene: 2. The germline CDR1 and CDR2 sequences are SEHNR and FQNEAQ (reference sequence). CDR3 length: 15 residues. In regard to this clone: Its matching antigen is unknown.

It was with 60 Vbeta and 13 Jbeta primers that the PCR ran. Libraries were prepared by immunoSEQ multiplex PCR; TCRdb keeps only in-frame clonotypes and omits some of them. Altogether fewer than 200,000 clones are present, roughly 80% being singletons, with the ten largest covering roughly 1.9%. Broader study findings: Most CMV-associated TCR beta chains appeared HLA-restricted in a later analysis. The study flagged roughly 160 TCR beta chains as cytomegalovirus-associated.

The sample consisted of PBMCs. This chain joins TRBV7-9 and TRBJ1-6; 8 nucleotides line up with TRBD1. The origin of this receptor is a human donor in good health. Here the CDR3 reads CASSSGGNYNSPLHF. The CDR3, as DNA: TGTGCCAGCAGCTCAGGGGGCAACTATAATTCACCCCTCCACTTT.